The 20 T cell receptor beta chains below were found in one sample sequenced in a study of blood T cell repertoires in COVID-19. Profiled with immunoSEQ multiplex PCR; TCRdb holds only in-frame clones, not every one. The table includes about 170,000 clones, about 80% detected once. Material: peripheral blood. Receptor source: a man between 65 and 85 years old with active or convalescent COVID-19.

The genes are TRBV19 and TRBJ2-7; 8 bases align to TRBD1. The CDR3 is 14 residues long. The V segment lost 3 bases and the J segment 3 bases; nucleotides outside the gene matches: 4. CDR1 is LNHDA and CDR2 is SQIVND in the germline V gene (reference sequence). This CDR3 is CASSMTGAIYEQYF. The DNA for the CDR3 is TGTGCCAGTAGTATGACAGGGGCGATCTACGAGCAGTACTTC.

The chain has TRBV9 and TRBJ2-7; 8 bases fit TRBD1. CDR3 size: 15 residues. Germline V gene data show CDR1 as SGDLS and CDR2 as YYNGEE. V lost 4 bases to trimming and J lost 5 bases; unmatched junction nucleotides: 11. The CDR3 nucleotides are TGTGCCAGCAGCCCCCCCCAGGGGGCGCGGGACGAGCAGTACTTC. Protein sequence: CASSPPQGARDEQYF.

The chain uses TRBV11-3 and TRBJ2-3, with TRBD2 matching 7 bases. With V trimmed by 3 bases and J by 0 bases, 3 bases remained unmatched. The CDR3 runs to 15 residues. Germline V gene sequence: CDR1 SGHNT, CDR2 YENEEA. The CDR3 sequence: CASSLGRASTDTQYF. Written as DNA, the CDR3 is TGTGCCAGCAGCTTGGGGAGGGCTAGCACAGATACGCAGTATTTT.

This clone was counted once. V and J are TRBV7-2 and TRBJ2-1, with D possibly TRBD2 on 6 matching bases. Per germline, CDR1 SGHTA and CDR2 FQGNSA. This CDR3 is 16 amino acids long. The V end lost 5 bases, the J end lost 6 bases, and 20 bases lay between the germline ends. CDR3 residues: CASSPPGGRRPNEQFF. The CDR3 coding sequence is TGTGCCAGCAGCCCCCCCGGTGGGAGGAGACCCAATGAGCAGTTCTTC.

The genes are TRBV5-1 and TRBJ2-5, with 7 bases that match TRBD1. The V gene's germline CDR1 is SGHRS and CDR2 YFSETQ. J was trimmed by 4 bases and V by 2 bases; bases with no gene match: 2. The CDR3 is 13 residues long. CDR3 in amino acids: CASSLQGRETQYF. The CDR3 nucleotides are TGCGCCAGCAGCTTACAGGGGAGAGAGACCCAGTACTTC.

This clone has more than one count but fewer than ten. The chain couples TRBV18 to TRBJ2-3; weak D call: TRBD2 (6 bases). CDR3 length: 16 amino acids. From germline, CDR1 is KGHSH and CDR2 LQKENI. V lost 3 bases to trimming and J lost 4 bases, with 17 bases between them. CDR3 sequence: CASSPPGTHNPDTQYF. DNA for the CDR3: TGTGCCAGCTCACCTCCTGGGACTCACAACCCAGATACGCAGTATTTT.

The chain combines TRBV5-4 with TRBJ2-4, with TRBD1 identical over 7 bases. The V gene's germline CDR1 is SGHNT and CDR2 YYREEE (reference sequence). J lost 4 bases, V lost 4 bases, and 5 bases had no gene match. There are 14 residues in the CDR3. CDR3 DNA sequence: TGTGCCAGCAGCCCGGGACAGAAAAAAAACATTCAGTACTTC. Translated: CASSPGQKKNIQYF.

V usage is TRBV27 and J usage is TRBJ2-7; 7 positions agree with TRBD2. The CDR3 consists of 14 residues. Germline assignment: CDR1 MNHEY and CDR2 SMNVEV (reference sequence). V was clipped by 0 bases and J by 1 base; unmatched bases: 0. The CDR3 sequence: CASSLSGGSYEQYF. The CDR3 DNA reads TGTGCCAGCAGTTTATCGGGGGGGTCCTACGAGCAGTACTTC.

This chain joins TRBV5-1 and TRBJ1-2, with a possible D match to TRBD1 (5 bases). The CDR3 sequence is 16 residues long. With 7 bases removed from V and 0 bases from J, the gap between germline ends came to 19 bases. Germline-derived CDR1 and CDR2 are SGHRS and YFSETQ. CDR3 in DNA: TGCGCCAGCTCCGTCGGGGACTTGTTACCTAACTATGGCTACACCTTC. Amino acids: CASSVGDLLPNYGYTF.

J is TRBJ1-1 and V is TRBV6-5; 7 bases are shared with TRBD1. With 5 bases clipped from V and 7 bases from J, the junction kept 10 bases outside the gene matches. CDR1 and CDR2 (germline): MNHEY, SVGAGI. The CDR3 has 14 amino acids. CDR3 in amino acids: CASSQPRQGNEAFF. In DNA, the CDR3 is TGTGCCAGCAGTCAACCCCGACAGGGCAATGAAGCTTTCTTT.

This clone is judged medium-sized. J is TRBJ1-1 and V is TRBV7-2; TRBD1 matches 7 bases. CDR3 length: 14 residues. Germline CDR1 and CDR2: SGHTA and FQGNSA. V shed 5 bases, J shed 4 bases, and the junction held 7 bases outside the gene matches. The CDR3, as DNA: TGTGCCAGCAGCACACTACCAGGGGGCACTGAAGCTTTCTTT. Translated: CASSTLPGGTEAFF.

The chain links TRBV24-1 to TRBJ2-2, with 10 bases aligning to TRBD2. The CDR3 covers 14 residues. In germline, CDR1 is KGHDR, CDR2 SFDVKD. After removal of 4 bases from V and 9 bases from J, the junction contained 4 bases not matched to a gene. Written as DNA, the CDR3 is TGTGCCACCAGTGAACCTAGCGGGAGTTGGGAGCTGTTTTTT. It specifies CATSEPSGSWELFF.

The chain combines TRBV6-2 or TRBV6-3 with TRBJ1-1, with D tentatively TRBD1 (6 bases). CDR1 MNHEY and CDR2 SVGEGT come from the germline V gene. Trimming pared 0 bases from V and 0 bases from J, leaving 23 bases between. This CDR3 region has 20 residues. CDR3 in DNA: TGTGCCAGCAGTTACTCTTTGCCGGGGGGCGGACTTACCATGAACACTGAAGCTTTCTTT. Protein product: CASSYSLPGGGLTMNTEAFF.

The chain carries TRBV6-4 and TRBJ1-5; TRBD1 might be the D (5 bases). Germline CDR1 is MRHNA and CDR2 is SNTAGT. V was shortened by 10 bases and J by 1 base, with 29 bases between the two germline ends. The CDR3 contains 19 residues. The CDR3 DNA sequence: TGTGCCACCTCCCGTCCGGGGGTACCGACGGTCGAGAGCAATCAGCCCCAGCATTTT. This translates into CATSRPGVPTVESNQPQHF.

The V and J genes are TRBV15 and TRBJ1-2; 7 bases are shared with TRBD1. V lost 0 bases, J lost 9 bases, and 7 bases stayed unmatched. The CDR3 has 14 amino acids. Germline CDR1 reads LNHNV; CDR2 reads YYDKDF (reference sequence). The CDR3 is CATSRDTGARSYTF. CDR3 bases: TGTGCCACCAGCAGAGATACAGGGGCCAGGAGCTACACCTTC.

The chain's CDR3 is CAWGDRGQYF. The DNA for the CDR3 is TGTGCCTGGGGTGACAGGGGACAGTACTTC. V and J are TRBV30 and TRBJ2-7; TRBD1 aligns across 8 bases. The CDR3 covers 10 residues. With 5 bases clipped from V and 10 bases from J, the junction kept 4 bases outside the gene matches. Per the germline V gene, CDR1 is GTSNPN and CDR2 is SVGIG (reference sequence).

The V and J genes are TRBV4-3 and TRBJ2-3; D call uncertain. V lost 5 bases to trimming and J lost 2 bases, with 11 bases between them. CDR3 size: 14 residues. Germline V gene lookup returns CDR1 LGHNA and CDR2 YSLEER. In DNA form, the CDR3 reads TGCGCCAGCAGCTTCGGGTCAAACACAGATACGCAGTATTTT. Translated, it gives CASSFGSNTDTQYF.

The V gene is TRBV11-3, the J gene TRBJ2-7, with TRBD1 matching 9 bases. CDR3 size: 14 residues. Germline CDR1 SGHNT, CDR2 YENEEA. V was clipped by 5 bases and J by 4 bases; unmatched bases: 6. CDR3 nucleotides: TGTGCCAGCAGCCTTCGACAGGGGGAATACGAGCAGTACTTC. Residues: CASSLRQGEYEQYF.

This rearrangement joins TRBV6-2 or TRBV6-3 to TRBJ2-4, with TRBD1 matching over 7 bases. The J segment lost 8 bases and the V segment lost 6 bases, leaving 10 bases of the junction unmatched. This CDR3 has 14 residues. The germline V gene has CDR1 MNHEY and CDR2 SVGEGT. CDR3 bases: TGTGCCAGCAGCCACGACAGGGCATCGGACATTCAGTACTTC. Translating gives CASSHDRASDIQYF.

The chain recombines TRBV27 with TRBJ1-5, with D possibly TRBD1 on 6 matching bases. Trimming stripped 5 bases from V and 2 bases from J, with 13 bases between. This CDR3 is built from 15 residues. Germline CDR1 reads MNHEY; CDR2 reads SMNVEV (reference sequence). CDR3 in DNA: TGTGCCAGCAGTCAAGGGGGTTACGGCAATCAGCCCCAGCATTTT. It is translated as CASSQGGYGNQPQHF.